Listed below are T cell receptor beta chains from one sample, sequenced in a study of siplizumab effects on memory and regulatory T cells. This table comes from immunoSEQ multiplex PCR, and its TCRdb copy is limited to in-frame clones, with some not included. The data show around 100,000 clones, about 91% seen once. The specimen sequenced was CD4+ T cells sorted from blood. Receptor source: a human donor in good health. CDR3s include the opening cysteine and the closing phenylalanine or tryptophan. The order of the fields is CDR3 length, V gene, clone size, J gene, D gene, CDR3 DNA, CDR3 protein. A D gene is named only where the DNA matches it firmly. Part of the rows lack a size; the others show once, few, many or a class for expanded clones.

13	TRBV7-9	few	TRBJ1-6	.	TGTGCCAGCAGCGCTAGTTATAATTCACCCCTCCACTTT	CASSASYNSPLHF
14	TRBV7-9	.	TRBJ1-1	.	TGTGCCAGCAGCCCCAGGCAGGGTAAGACTGAAGCTTTCTTT	CASSPRQGKTEAFF
12	TRBV6-5	.	TRBJ1-2	.	TGTGCCAGCAGTTACTATGGGTACGGCTACACCTTC	CASSYYGYGYTF
12	TRBV14	.	TRBJ1-5	TRBD1	TGTGCCACACAGGGGCTGGATCAGCCCCAGCATTTT	CATQGLDQPQHF
16	TRBV18	.	TRBJ2-3	.	TGTGCCAGCTCACCAAAGTCTTCTCCAAGCACAGATACGCAGTATTTT	CASSPKSSPSTDTQYF
14	TRBV19	.	TRBJ2-5	.	TGTGCCAGTAGTAGGCCGGGTGGCCAAGAGACCCAGTACTTC	CASSRPGGQETQYF
17	TRBV4-1	.	TRBJ1-4	TRBD1	TGCGCCAGCAGCCAAGAGGCAGGGGGGTTCGGCCATGAAAAACTGTTTTTT	CASSQEAGGFGHEKLFF
14	TRBV28	once	TRBJ1-6	.	TGTGCCAGCAGGGGGGGCAGATATAATTCACCCCTCCACTTT	CASRGGRYNSPLHF
14	TRBV7-2	.	TRBJ2-2	.	TGTGCCAGCAGCCCTAGGACACCGACCGGGGAGCTGTTTTTT	CASSPRTPTGELFF
15	TRBV30	.	TRBJ1-5	.	TGTGCCTGGAGCGCCGGACAAGTCCCCAATCAGCCCCAGCATTTT	CAWSAGQVPNQPQHF
13	TRBV2	.	TRBJ1-2	TRBD1	TGTGCCAGCAGTGCTACTACAGGGGATGGCTACACCTTC	CASSATTGDGYTF
15	TRBV7-6	.	TRBJ1-1	.	TGTGCCAGCAGCACAGGGACGCCAATGAACACTGAAGCTTTCTTT	CASSTGTPMNTEAFF
15	TRBV7-2	.	TRBJ2-5	TRBD2	TGTGCCAGCAGTCGGGGACTATCAACAACAGAGACCCAGTACTTC	CASSRGLSTTETQYF
13	TRBV28	.	TRBJ1-4	.	TGTGCCAGCAGGATGGGGGTAAAGGAAAAACTGTTTTTT	CASRMGVKEKLFF
17	TRBV28	.	TRBJ1-5	.	TGTGCCAGCAGTTCCCAACGAGACAGGAGTTCTCATCAGCCCCAGCATTTT	CASSSQRDRSSHQPQHF
13	TRBV10-3	.	TRBJ2-3	.	TGTGCCATCAGTGAGGCCATAATAGATACGCAGTATTTT	CAISEAIIDTQYF
17	TRBV4-2	.	TRBJ2-1	.	TGTGCCAGCAGCCAAGGACCAGGACGACAGCCAGACAATGAGCAGTTCTTC	CASSQGPGRQPDNEQFF
12	TRBV19	.	TRBJ1-4	.	TGTGCCAGTAGTCAAAAGGTGGGAAAACTGTTTTTT	CASSQKVGKLFF
14	TRBV7-8	.	TRBJ1-3	TRBD1	TGTGCCAGCAGCTTACGGACAGGGGGTAACACCATATATTTT	CASSLRTGGNTIYF
15	TRBV10-1	.	TRBJ2-1	.	TGCGCCAGCAGTGAAGGGAATAGCATCTACAATGAGCAGTTCTTC	CASSEGNSIYNEQFF
14	TRBV9	.	TRBJ2-7	.	TGTGCCAGCAGCGTAGAACTAGCCGCCTACGAGCAGTACTTC	CASSVELAAYEQYF
12	TRBV19	.	TRBJ2-5	.	TGTGCCAGTAGTATGGGGGAAGAGACCCAGTACTTC	CASSMGEETQYF
14	TRBV11-1	.	TRBJ1-1	.	TGTGCCAGCAGCCACGGGACGGCCAACACTGAAGCTTTCTTT	CASSHGTANTEAFF
15	TRBV28	.	TRBJ2-1	TRBD2	TGTGCCAGCAGTTCCGGGGGGGCTAGGGACAATGAGCAGTTCTTC	CASSSGGARDNEQFF
17	TRBV9	.	TRBJ2-3	TRBD2	TGTGCCAGCAGCTCGCGAGGGGTTGGCGGGGGGCCAGATACGCAGTATTTT	CASSSRGVGGGPDTQYF
13	TRBV7-3	.	TRBJ1-2	.	TGTGCCAGCAGCTTAAATGCTAACTATGGCTACACCTTC	CASSLNANYGYTF
14	TRBV30	.	TRBJ1-5	.	TGTGCCTGGAGGGAAGGCTATAGCAATCAGCCCCAGCATTTT	CAWREGYSNQPQHF
14	TRBV19	.	TRBJ2-1	TRBD2	TGTGCCAGTAGTAGGAGCGGGGGGTACAATGAGCAGTTCTTC	CASSRSGGYNEQFF
15	TRBV11-2	.	TRBJ2-5	TRBD1	TGTGCCAGCAGCCCAGGACAGGGGGCATGGGAGACCCAGTACTTC	CASSPGQGAWETQYF